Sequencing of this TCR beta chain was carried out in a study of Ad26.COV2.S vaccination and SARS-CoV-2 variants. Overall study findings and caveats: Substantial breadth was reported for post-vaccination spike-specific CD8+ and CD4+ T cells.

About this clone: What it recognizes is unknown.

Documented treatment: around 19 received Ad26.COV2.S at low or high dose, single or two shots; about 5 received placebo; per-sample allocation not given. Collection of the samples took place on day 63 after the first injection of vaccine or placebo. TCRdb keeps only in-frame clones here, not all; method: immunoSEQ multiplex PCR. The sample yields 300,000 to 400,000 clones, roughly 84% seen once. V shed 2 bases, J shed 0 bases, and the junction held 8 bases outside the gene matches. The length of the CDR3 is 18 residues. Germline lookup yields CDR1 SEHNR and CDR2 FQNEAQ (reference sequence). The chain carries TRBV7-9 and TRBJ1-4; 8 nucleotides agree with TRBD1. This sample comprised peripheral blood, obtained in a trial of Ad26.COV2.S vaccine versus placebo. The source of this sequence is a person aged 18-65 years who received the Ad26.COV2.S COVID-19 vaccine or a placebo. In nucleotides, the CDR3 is TGTGCCAGCAGCTTATCCCGGACAGGGCAGGCAACTAATGAAAAACTGTTTTTT. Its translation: CASSLSRTGQATNEKLFF.